This TCR beta chain was recovered during a study of T-cell reconstitution after alpha-beta-depleted transplantation in children. This clonotype was seen many times. This CDR3 region has 17 residues. CDR1 and CDR2 (germline): SGHRS, YFSETQ. Germline trimming cut 4 bases from V and 4 bases from J; bases unmatched to any gene: 8. Unique molecular identifiers were incorporated when the TCRbeta library was constructed. TCRdb re-derived calls from the PCR reads in MiXCR, one entry per CDR3 protein. The top ten clones hold about 15% of a sample with 90,000 to 95,000 distinct CDR3 sequences, 12% of them seen once.

Sequenced material: PBMCs from the stem cell graft donor, taken from the stem cell graft. The genes are TRBV5-1 and TRBJ2-1, with 13 bases identical to TRBD2. The TCR was taken from a human donor who donated a stem cell graft to a child with inherited bone marrow failure. The CDR3 bases are TGCGCCAGCAGCCCGGGCCGGACTAGCGGGAGATACAATGAGCAGTTCTTC. Translating gives CASSPGRTSGRYNEQFF.